This T cell receptor beta chain was found in a study of blood T cell repertoires in COVID-19. Assay: immunoSEQ multiplex PCR; the TCRdb copy retains only in-frame clones and omits some. Among hundreds of thousands of clones listed, under 95% were seen once. The CDR3 sequence is 14 residues long. Germline V lookup: CDR1 LNHDA, CDR2 SQIVND (reference sequence). After removal of 5 bases from V and 7 bases from J, the junction contained 4 bases not matched to a gene. The receptor was isolated from a woman aged 18-29 years who had recovered from COVID-19. The specimen sequenced was peripheral blood. The chain links TRBV19 to TRBJ2-1, with 11 nucleotides matching TRBD2. CDR3 in amino acids: CASSGTSGLNEQFF. CDR3 in DNA: TGTGCCAGTAGTGGGACTAGCGGACTGAATGAGCAGTTCTTC.